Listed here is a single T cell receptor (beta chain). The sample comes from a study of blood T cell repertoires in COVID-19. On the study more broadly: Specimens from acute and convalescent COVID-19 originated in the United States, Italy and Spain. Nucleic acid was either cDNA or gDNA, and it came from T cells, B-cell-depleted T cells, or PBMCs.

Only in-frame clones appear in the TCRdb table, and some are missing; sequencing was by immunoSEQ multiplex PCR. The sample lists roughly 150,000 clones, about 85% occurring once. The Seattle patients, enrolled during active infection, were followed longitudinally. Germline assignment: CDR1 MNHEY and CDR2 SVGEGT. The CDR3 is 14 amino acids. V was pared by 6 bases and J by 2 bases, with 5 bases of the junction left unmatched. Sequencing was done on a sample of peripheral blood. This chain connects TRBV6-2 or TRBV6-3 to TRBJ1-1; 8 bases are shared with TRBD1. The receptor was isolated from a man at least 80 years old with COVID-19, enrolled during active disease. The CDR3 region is CASSRTGPNTEAFF. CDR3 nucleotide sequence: TGTGCCAGCAGCCGGACAGGGCCCAACACTGAAGCTTTCTTT.